This is a list of T cell receptor beta chains from one sample in a study of human T cells and chemical hapten exposure. TCRdb redid the calling of the 5' RACE reads with MiXCR, one entry per CDR3 protein. Among 70,000 to 85,000 distinct CDR3 sequences listed, 15% to 20% were seen once. These receptors were obtained from a female donor in good health. CDR3s include the opening cysteine and the closing phenylalanine or tryptophan. A D gene is named only where the DNA matches it firmly. The size field is filled for only some rows; it gives once, few, many or a size class.

length	J	size	V	D	CDR3	DNA
14	TRBJ1-4	many	TRBV11-2	-	CASSERPESEKLFF	TGTGCCAGCAGCGAAAGACCGGAGAGTGAAAAACTGTTTTTT
16	TRBJ1-1	many	TRBV3-1	-	CASSRRPSPMNTEAFF	TGTGCCAGCAGCCGCAGGCCAAGCCCTATGAACACTGAAGCTTTCTTT
14	TRBJ2-5	-	TRBV5-1	-	CASSAPDGGETQYF	TGCGCCAGCAGCGCCCCGGACGGGGGTGAGACCCAGTACTTC
17	TRBJ2-1	-	TRBV27	TRBD2	CASSSIVLGTSGNEQFF	TGTGCCAGCAGTTCGATAGTCCTGGGGACTAGCGGCAATGAGCAGTTCTTC
16	TRBJ1-1	-	TRBV28	-	CASSSDTGGPGAEAFF	TGTGCCAGCAGTTCGGACACCGGAGGCCCAGGTGCTGAAGCTTTCTTT
14	TRBJ2-7	few	TRBV20-1	TRBD2	CSAGGGLAGGEQYF	TGCAGTGCTGGAGGGGGACTAGCGGGTGGCGAGCAGTACTTC
19	TRBJ1-2	-	TRBV7-2	TRBD1	CASSLKGGSHRQGAYGYTF	TGTGCCAGCAGCTTAAAGGGGGGATCGCATAGACAGGGGGCGTATGGCTACACCTTC
13	TRBJ2-4	many	TRBV20-1	-	CSARETGLNIQYF	TGCAGTGCTAGAGAAACGGGTCTAAACATTCAGTACTTC
15	TRBJ2-3	-	TRBV6-1	TRBD1	CASRGDRANTDTQYF	TGTGCCAGCAGGGGGGACAGGGCTAATACAGATACGCAGTATTTT
16	TRBJ1-6	few	TRBV7-9	-	CASSLVQGQYNSPLHF	TGTGCCAGCAGCTTAGTCCAGGGTCAATATAATTCACCCCTCCACTTT
13	TRBJ2-2	few	TRBV6-5	TRBD2	CASSPGLAGELFF	TGTGCCAGCAGCCCCGGACTAGCGGGGGAGCTGTTTTTT